What follows describes a single T cell receptor (beta chain). Its matching antigen is unknown. The sample originates from a study of T cell responses to AZD1222 COVID-19 vaccine. Study results and limitations: When two AZD1222 doses had been given, Spike-specific TCR breadth and depth rose. Seropositive AZD1222 recipients at baseline numbered only six or seven. White British ancestry dominated among donors, who included more females, and clonal diversity was possibly underestimated. Repertoires in all cases were sampled only once the peak T cell response had passed.

V gave up 3 bases and J gave up 3 bases; unmatched junction bases: 5. The CDR3 runs 15 residues. Looked up from germline, CDR1 is SGDLS and CDR2 is YYNGEE. Using immunoSEQ multiplex PCR, the repertoire was profiled, and TCRdb retains in-frame clones only, with some absent. Of 130,000 to 150,000 clones in the sample, 85% to 90% are singletons; the top ten hold 1.6%. This specimen was peripheral blood, taken on day 0 of AZD1222 vaccination. The source is an adult in good health. The V call is TRBV9, the J call TRBJ1-4, with 7 bases that match TRBD1. This CDR3 reads CASSEWTGPNEKLFF. The CDR3 DNA follows: TGTGCCAGCAGCGAGTGGACAGGACCTAATGAAAAACTGTTTTTT. The full variable domain, with the rest looked up from reference TRBV9 and TRBJ1-4, is DSGVTQTPKHLITATGQRVTLRCSPRSGDLSVYWYQQSLDQGLQFLIQYYNGEERAKGNILERFSAQQFPDLHSELNLSSLELGDSALYFCASSEWTGPNEKLFFGSGTQLSVL.